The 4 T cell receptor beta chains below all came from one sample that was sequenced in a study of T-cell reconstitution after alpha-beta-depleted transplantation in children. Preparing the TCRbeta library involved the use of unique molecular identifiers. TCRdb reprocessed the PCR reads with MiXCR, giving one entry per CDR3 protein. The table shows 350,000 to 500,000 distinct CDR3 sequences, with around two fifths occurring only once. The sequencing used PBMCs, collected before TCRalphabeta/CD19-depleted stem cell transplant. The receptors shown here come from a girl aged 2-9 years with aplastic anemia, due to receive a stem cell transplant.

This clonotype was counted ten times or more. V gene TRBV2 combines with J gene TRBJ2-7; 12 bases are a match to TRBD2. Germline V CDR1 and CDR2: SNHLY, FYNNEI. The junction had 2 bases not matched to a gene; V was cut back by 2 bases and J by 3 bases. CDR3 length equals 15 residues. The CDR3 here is CASSEWTSGDYEQYF. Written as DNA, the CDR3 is TGTGCCAGCAGTGAATGGACTAGCGGGGACTACGAGCAGTACTTC.

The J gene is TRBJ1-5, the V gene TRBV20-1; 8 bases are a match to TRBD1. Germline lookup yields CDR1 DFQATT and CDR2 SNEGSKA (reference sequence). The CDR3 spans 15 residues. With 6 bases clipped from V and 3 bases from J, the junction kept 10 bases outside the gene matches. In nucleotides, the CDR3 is TGCAGTGCCCGGAGTACAGGGGGACACAATCAGCCCCAGCATTTT. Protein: CSARSTGGHNQPQHF.

Here the CDR3 DNA reads TGTGCCAGCAGCTCCAAGGACAGGGGGGTCAATGAGCAGTTCTTC. Translation gives CASSSKDRGVNEQFF. The chain combines TRBV5-6 with TRBJ2-1, with 10 bases that match TRBD1. Germline loops: CDR1 SGHDT, CDR2 YYEEEE. CDR3 size: 15 residues. V lost 3 bases and J lost 6; bases outside the gene matches: 6.

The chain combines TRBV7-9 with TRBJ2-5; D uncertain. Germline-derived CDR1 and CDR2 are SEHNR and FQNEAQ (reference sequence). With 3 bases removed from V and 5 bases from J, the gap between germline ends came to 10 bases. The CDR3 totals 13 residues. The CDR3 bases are TGTGCCAGCAGCTTCCCTAGTGGGGAGACCCAGTACTTC. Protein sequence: CASSFPSGETQYF.